One sample yielded the 25 T cell receptor beta chains listed below, sequenced in a study of T cells in Graves' hyperthyroidism and ophthalmopathy. Amplified regions were TCR beta CDR3 sequences from RNA transcripts. The HTBI primer set drove a first-round RT-PCR of the TCR CDR3. TCRdb processed the multiplex PCR reads anew with MiXCR; each CDR3 protein has one entry. The data show 620,000 or so distinct CDR3 sequences, 14% seen once. The sample comprised blood. The receptors stem from a woman between 50 and 59 years old with Graves' ophthalmopathy.

The chain combines TRBV20-1 with TRBJ1-5, with 7 bases aligning to TRBD1. This CDR3 comprises 13 residues. Unmatched junction bases numbered 5, after V lost 3 bases and J lost 6 bases. The V gene's germline CDR1 is DFQATT and CDR2 SNEGSKA (reference sequence). As DNA, the CDR3 is TGCAGTGCTAGCACAGGGGTCGGTCAGCCCCAGCATTTT. Translated: CSASTGVGQPQHF.

There are many counts of this clonotype. The V call is TRBV12-3 or TRBV12-4, the J call TRBJ1-6, with TRBD1 as a possible D gene (5 bases). V was trimmed by 6 bases and J by 9 bases, leaving 21 bases between them. The length of the CDR3 is 16 residues. The CDR3 protein is CASSNTVREWGSPLHF. CDR3 bases: TGTGCCAGCAGCAATACCGTCAGGGAGTGGGGTTCACCCCTCCACTTT.

The V gene is TRBV5-1, the J gene TRBJ2-3; possible D gene TRBD2, 5 bases. The germline CDR1 and CDR2 sequences are SGHRS and YFSETQ. The CDR3 covers 15 residues. V was cut by 4 bases and J by 5 bases, with 17 bases left in between. For the CDR3, the DNA is TGCGCCAGCAGCATGCGAGGGCCCCAGGAAGATACGCAGTATTTT. This codes for CASSMRGPQEDTQYF.

This clonotype was recorded at least ten times. At one of its ends the junction is not consistent with the germline gene, which may arise from a read error. This chain uses TRBV4-2 with TRBJ2-7, with TRBD1 as a possible D gene (5 bases). CDR1 is LGHNA and CDR2 is YNFKEQ in the germline V gene. The CDR3 is made up of 13 amino acids. The CDR3 region is CASSKEDSYEQYF. In nucleotides, the CDR3 is TGTGCCAGCAGCAAAGAAGACAGCTACGAGCAGTACTTC.

The chain uses TRBV5-1 and TRBJ2-3, with 12 positions matching TRBD2. V lost 6 bases and J lost 6; bases outside the gene matches: 8. The germline V gene encodes CDR1 SGHRS and CDR2 YFSETQ. The CDR3 covers 15 residues. The DNA for the CDR3 is TGCGCCAGCACCCGACTAGCGGGAGTTACCGATACGCAGTATTTT. Protein product: CASTRLAGVTDTQYF.

V is TRBV29-1 and J is TRBJ2-3, with TRBD2 matching 15 bases. V was clipped by 6 bases and J by 1 base; unmatched bases: 11. Per the germline V gene, CDR1 is SQVTM and CDR2 is ANQGSEA. CDR3 length: 18 amino acids. The CDR3 DNA is TGCAGCGTAGCCTGGACTAGCGGGAGGGTAATGGGCACAGATACGCAGTATTTT. Its translation is CSVAWTSGRVMGTDTQYF.

CDR3 DNA: TGCAGTGCTAGACTGGGGACTAGCGGGAGGGCCGATACGCAGTATTTT. It codes for CSARLGTSGRADTQYF. V usage is TRBV20-1 and J usage is TRBJ2-3, with TRBD2 matching over 16 bases. V was pared by 2 bases and J by 6 bases, with 5 bases of the junction left unmatched. Per the germline V gene, CDR1 is DFQATT and CDR2 is SNEGSKA (reference sequence). The CDR3 loop spans 16 amino acids.

Ten or more counts support this clonotype. This rearrangement joins TRBV20-1 to TRBJ2-7; TRBD2 matches 12 bases. The CDR3 is 16 residues long. Per the germline V gene, CDR1 is DFQATT and CDR2 is SNEGSKA (reference sequence). V lost 2 bases, J lost 3 bases, and 8 bases stayed unmatched. CDR3 nucleotides: TGCAGTGCTAGAAATCTAGCGGGAGGGCCTTTCTACGAGCAGTACTTC. It codes for CSARNLAGGPFYEQYF.

This clonotype was recorded at least ten times. The chain is built from TRBV20-1 and TRBJ1-6; D is possibly TRBD1 (5 bases). CDR1 and CDR2 (germline): DFQATT, SNEGSKA (reference sequence). The V and J ends lost 3 bases and 7 bases respectively, with 13 bases between them. This CDR3 is built from 14 residues. The CDR3 loop reads CSASKGWGNSPLHF. As DNA, the CDR3 is TGCAGTGCTAGTAAAGGGTGGGGGAATTCACCCCTCCACTTT.

This clonotype was counted at least ten times. The chain is built from TRBV20-1 and TRBJ1-2; D is unclear. V shed 3 bases and J shed 3 bases, with 14 bases lying between them. Germline CDR1 reads DFQATT; CDR2 reads SNEGSKA (reference sequence). CDR3 length: 14 amino acids. The CDR3 sequence is CSARHQQEYYGYTF. The CDR3 DNA is TGCAGTGCTAGGCACCAGCAGGAATACTATGGCTACACCTTC.

The rearrangement joins TRBV28 to TRBJ2-5, with unresolved D. The CDR3 extends over 13 amino acids. V lost 5 bases, J lost 7 bases, and 14 bases lay in between. Germline values: CDR1 MDHEN, CDR2 SYDVKM. The CDR3 spells CASSPGLEGTQYF. In nucleotides, the CDR3 is TGTGCCAGCAGTCCCGGTCTGGAAGGGACCCAGTACTTC.

This clonotype has at least ten counts. The J gene is TRBJ1-2, the V gene TRBV12-3 or TRBV12-4; maybe TRBD1 (5 bases). The CDR3 consists of 14 residues. The ends were cut back, 2 bases at V and 8 bases at J, with 15 bases in the middle. CDR3 nucleotides: TGTGCCAGCAGTTTACTCGGGCAGGGCGGAGGCTACACCTTC. It is translated as CASSLLGQGGGYTF.

This clonotype was seen at least ten times. The genes are TRBV10-2 and TRBJ2-1, with 15 bases lining up with TRBD2. The ends lost 8 bases at V and 9 bases at J; junction bases unmatched: 8. Per the germline V gene, CDR1 is WSHSY and CDR2 is SAAADI. This CDR3 is built from 15 residues. The CDR3 DNA sequence: TGCGCCAGCTGGGGACTAGCGGGAGGTAATGGTGAGCAGTTCTTC. This encodes CASWGLAGGNGEQFF.

The rearrangement uses TRBV4-1 and TRBJ1-6; TRBD1 is a possible D gene (6 bases). Trimming stripped 4 bases from V and 5 bases from J, with 12 bases between. Germline V gene lookup returns CDR1 MGHRA and CDR2 YSYEKL. The CDR3 has 15 amino acids. The CDR3 loop is CASSPGQFNNSPLHF. The CDR3 DNA reads as TGCGCCAGCAGCCCGGGACAATTTAATAATTCACCCCTCCACTTT.

This clonotype was detected many times. J is TRBJ2-7 and V is TRBV7-3, with 8 positions matching TRBD2. Germline values: CDR1 SGHTA, CDR2 FQGTGA. This CDR3 is 14 amino acids long. With V trimmed by 1 base and J by 2 bases, 1 base remained unmatched. DNA of the CDR3: TGTGCCAGCAGCTTAATAGCGGGACCCTACGAGCAGTACTTC. It codes for CASSLIAGPYEQYF.

This clonotype appeared many times. The V gene is TRBV7-3, the J gene TRBJ1-2, with TRBD1 identical over 8 bases. Germline V gene lookup returns CDR1 SGHTA and CDR2 FQGTGA. This CDR3 is 15 amino acids long. The junction had 5 bases not matched to a gene; V was cut back by 0 bases and J by 5 bases. Written as DNA, the CDR3 is TGTGCCAGCAGCTTAACGTCAGGGGGCCTTTATGGCTACACCTTC. Translation: CASSLTSGGLYGYTF. The whole variable domain, filled in from reference TRBV7-3 and TRBJ1-2, reads GAGVSQTPSNKVTEKGKYVELRCDPISGHTALYWYRQSLGQGPEFLIYFQGTGAADDSGLPNDRFFAVRPEGSVSTLKIQRTERGDSAVYLCASSLTSGGLYGYTFGSGTRLTVV.

This clonotype was detected only a few times. The rearrangement uses TRBV30 and TRBJ2-3, with 8 bases matching TRBD2. The V gene's germline CDR1 is GTSNPN and CDR2 SVGIG (reference sequence). V lost 3 bases to trimming and J lost 4 bases; unmatched junction nucleotides: 12. This CDR3 region has 16 residues. CDR3 loop: CAWRAPQREKSDTQYF. The CDR3 nucleotides read TGTGCCTGGAGGGCCCCGCAGCGGGAGAAATCAGATACGCAGTATTTT.

The table lists this clonotype with many counts. This sequence joins TRBV20-1 and TRBJ2-7, with 8 bases aligning to TRBD2. This CDR3 is built from 13 residues. Germline loops: CDR1 DFQATT, CDR2 SNEGSKA (reference sequence). V dropped 4 bases and J dropped 1; count of bases not matched to a gene: 3. The CDR3 is CSAKSGGSYEQYF. For the CDR3, the DNA is TGCAGTGCTAAAAGCGGGGGATCCTACGAGCAGTACTTC.

With regard to this clonotype: Given a much more abundant clone one base away, this may be a read error. The V call is TRBV28, the J call TRBJ2-1, with 9 bases that match TRBD2. Judging by the DNA end, TRBJ2-7 fits better; the J call may be wrong. Germline-derived CDR1 and CDR2 are MDHEN and SYDVKM. This CDR3 comprises 16 residues. CDR3 loop: CASSSIAGESYNEQYF. The CDR3 DNA is TGTGCCAGCAGTTCCATAGCGGGAGAGTCCTACAATGAGCAGTACTTC.

A few counts support this clonotype. V is TRBV7-6 and J is TRBJ2-2, with 8 positions matching TRBD2. Germline trimming cut 2 bases from V and 5 bases from J; bases unmatched to any gene: 7. CDR3 length: 16 amino acids. Germline V CDR1 and CDR2: SGHVS, FNYEAQ. The DNA for the CDR3 is TGTGCCAGCAGCTTATTAGCGGGAATTTTGACCGGGGAGCTGTTTTTT. It is translated as CASSLLAGILTGELFF.

In its sample, this clonotype was seen a few times. This rearrangement joins TRBV14 to TRBJ2-3, with 8 bases that match TRBD2. V lost 2 bases, J lost 3 bases, and 1 base stayed unmatched. Germline CDR1 and CDR2: SGHDN and FVKESK. The CDR3 extends over 14 amino acids. The CDR3 DNA follows: TGTGCCAGCAGCCAAATAGCGGGAACAGATACGCAGTATTTT. Protein product: CASSQIAGTDTQYF.

This clonotype was seen once. The genes are TRBV5-1 and TRBJ1-1; 12 bases match TRBD1. The germline gives CDR1 SGHRS, CDR2 YFSETQ. The CDR3 totals 16 residues. Losses at the gene ends were 2 bases for V and 1 base for J; bases not matched to a gene: 3. The CDR3 loop reads CASSFGTGGWNTEAFF. CDR3 bases: TGCGCCAGCAGCTTTGGGACAGGGGGCTGGAACACTGAAGCTTTCTTT.

This clonotype showed up many times. The chain recombines TRBV6-2 or TRBV6-3 with TRBJ2-1; 11 nucleotides agree with TRBD2. This CDR3 is 18 amino acids long. The V gene end was trimmed by 6 bases and the J gene end by 9 bases; junction bases not matched to a gene: 19. Germline CDR1 reads MNHEY; CDR2 reads SVGEGT. CDR3 nucleotides: TGTGCCAGCAGCCGTACTAGCGGGAGAAGGGTCATCTCGCGTGAGCAGTTCTTC. Translated: CASSRTSGRRVISREQFF.

V gene TRBV3-1 combines with J gene TRBJ2-1, with 14 bases matching TRBD2. Germline lookup yields CDR1 LGHDT and CDR2 YNNKEL (reference sequence). V trimming: 4 bases; J trimming: 7 bases; junction bases outside the gene matches: 3. The CDR3 length is 15 residues. CDR3 sequence reads: CASSRLAGGKNEQFF. The CDR3 DNA reads as TGTGCCAGCAGCCGACTAGCGGGAGGGAAGAATGAGCAGTTCTTC.

Notes on this clonotype: An end of the junction differs from the germline gene, which may be a read error. The chain combines TRBV7-8 with TRBJ1-3; perhaps TRBD1 as D (6 bases). This CDR3 contains 16 residues. Germline assignment: CDR1 SGHVS and CDR2 FQNEAQ. In nucleotides, the CDR3 is TGTACCAGCAGCCAAGAGACCGCAGGGGTGGGAAACACCATATATTTT. Translating gives CTSSQETAGVGNTIYF.